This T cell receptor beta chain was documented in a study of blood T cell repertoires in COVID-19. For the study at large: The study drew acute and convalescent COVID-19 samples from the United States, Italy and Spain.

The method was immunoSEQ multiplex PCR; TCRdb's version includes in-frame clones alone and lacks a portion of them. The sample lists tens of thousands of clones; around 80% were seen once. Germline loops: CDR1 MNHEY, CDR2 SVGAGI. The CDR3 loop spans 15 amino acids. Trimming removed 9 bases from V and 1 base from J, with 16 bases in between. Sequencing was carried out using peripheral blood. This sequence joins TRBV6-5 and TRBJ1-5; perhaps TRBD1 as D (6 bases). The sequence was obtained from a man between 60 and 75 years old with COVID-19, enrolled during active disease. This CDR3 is CASYRSGVSNQPQHF. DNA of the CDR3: TGTGCCAGTTACCGGTCAGGGGTGAGCAATCAGCCCCAGCATTTT.